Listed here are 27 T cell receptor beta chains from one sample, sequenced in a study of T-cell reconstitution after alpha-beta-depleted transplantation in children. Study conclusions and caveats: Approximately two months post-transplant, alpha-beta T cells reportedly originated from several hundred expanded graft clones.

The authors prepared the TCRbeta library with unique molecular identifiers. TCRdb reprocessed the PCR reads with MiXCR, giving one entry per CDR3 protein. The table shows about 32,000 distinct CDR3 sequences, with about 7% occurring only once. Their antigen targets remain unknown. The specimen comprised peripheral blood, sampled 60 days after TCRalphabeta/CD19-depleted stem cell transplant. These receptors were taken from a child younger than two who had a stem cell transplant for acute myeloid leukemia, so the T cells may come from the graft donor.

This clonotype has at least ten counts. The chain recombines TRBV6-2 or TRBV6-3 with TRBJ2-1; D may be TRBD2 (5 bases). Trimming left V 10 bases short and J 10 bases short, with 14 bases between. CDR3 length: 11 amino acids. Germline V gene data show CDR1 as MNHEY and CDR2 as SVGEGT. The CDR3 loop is CATLGSGEQFF. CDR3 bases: TGTGCCACCCTCGGCTCGGGAGAGCAGTTCTTC.

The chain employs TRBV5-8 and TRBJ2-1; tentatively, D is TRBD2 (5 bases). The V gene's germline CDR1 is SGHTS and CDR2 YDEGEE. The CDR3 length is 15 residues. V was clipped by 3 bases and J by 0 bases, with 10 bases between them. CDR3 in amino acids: CASSSGVFSYNEQFF. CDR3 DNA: TGTGCCAGCAGCTCCGGGGTCTTCTCCTACAATGAGCAGTTCTTC.

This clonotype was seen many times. DNA for the CDR3: TGCGCCAGCAGCCAAGATAGAGCTAGCGCTACACAAGAGACCCAGTACTTC. Translation: CASSQDRASATQETQYF. The chain carries TRBV4-3 and TRBJ2-5, with D perhaps TRBD2 (6 bases). Trimming removed 0 bases at V and 2 bases at J, with 16 bases between. CDR1 is LGHNA and CDR2 is YSLEER in the germline V gene. This CDR3 comprises 17 residues.

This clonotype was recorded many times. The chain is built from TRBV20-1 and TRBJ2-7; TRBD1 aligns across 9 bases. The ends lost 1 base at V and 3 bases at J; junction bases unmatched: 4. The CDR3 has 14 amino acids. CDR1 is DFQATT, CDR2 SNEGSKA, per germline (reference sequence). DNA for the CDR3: TGCAGTGCTAGAGGGAGGGACAGGGACTACGAGCAGTACTTC. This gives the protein CSARGRDRDYEQYF.

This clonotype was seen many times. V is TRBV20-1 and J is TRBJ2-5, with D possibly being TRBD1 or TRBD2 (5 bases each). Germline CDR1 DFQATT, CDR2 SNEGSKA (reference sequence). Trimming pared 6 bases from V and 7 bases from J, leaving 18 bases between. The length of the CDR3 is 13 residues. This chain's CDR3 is CSARDRFFGTQYF. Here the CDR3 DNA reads TGCAGTGCGAGGGACCGATTCTTTGGGACCCAGTACTTC.

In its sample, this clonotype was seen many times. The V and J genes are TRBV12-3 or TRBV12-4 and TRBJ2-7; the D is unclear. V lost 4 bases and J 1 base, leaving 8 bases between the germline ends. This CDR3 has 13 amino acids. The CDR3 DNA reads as TGTGCCAGCAGTTATGGCATTTCCTACGAGCAGTACTTC. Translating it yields CASSYGISYEQYF.

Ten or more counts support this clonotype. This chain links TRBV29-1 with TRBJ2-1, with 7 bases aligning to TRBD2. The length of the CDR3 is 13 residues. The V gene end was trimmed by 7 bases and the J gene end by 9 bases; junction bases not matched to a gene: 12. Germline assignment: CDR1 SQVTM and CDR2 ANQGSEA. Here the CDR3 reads CSARERGQTEQFF. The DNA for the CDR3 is TGCAGCGCTCGGGAGCGGGGTCAGACTGAGCAGTTCTTC.

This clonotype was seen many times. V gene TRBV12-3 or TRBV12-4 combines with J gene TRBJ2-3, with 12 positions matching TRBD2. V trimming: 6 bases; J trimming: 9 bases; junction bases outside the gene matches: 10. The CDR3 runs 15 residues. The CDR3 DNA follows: TGTGCCAGCAGCCTCCTAGCGGGGGGGCCGGGGACGCAGTATTTT. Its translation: CASSLLAGGPGTQYF.

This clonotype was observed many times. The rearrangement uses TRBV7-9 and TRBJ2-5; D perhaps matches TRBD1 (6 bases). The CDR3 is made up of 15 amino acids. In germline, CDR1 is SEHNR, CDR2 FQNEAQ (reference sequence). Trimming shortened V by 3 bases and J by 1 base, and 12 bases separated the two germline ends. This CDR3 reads CASSFTTGSQETQYF. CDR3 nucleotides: TGTGCCAGCAGCTTTACCACAGGGAGCCAAGAGACCCAGTACTTC.

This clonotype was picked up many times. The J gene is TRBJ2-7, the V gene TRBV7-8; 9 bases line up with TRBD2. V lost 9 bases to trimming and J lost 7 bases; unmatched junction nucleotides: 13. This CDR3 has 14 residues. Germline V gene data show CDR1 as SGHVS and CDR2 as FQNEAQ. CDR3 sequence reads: CASTGLAGMYEQYF. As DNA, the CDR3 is TGTGCCAGTACGGGGCTAGCGGGAATGTATGAGCAGTACTTC. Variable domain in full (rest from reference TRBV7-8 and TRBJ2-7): GAGVSQSPRYKVAKRGQDVALRCDPISGHVSLFWYQQALGQGPEFLTYFQNEAQLDKSGLPSDRFFAERPEGSVSTLKIQRTQQEDSAVYLCASTGLAGMYEQYFGPGTRLTVT.

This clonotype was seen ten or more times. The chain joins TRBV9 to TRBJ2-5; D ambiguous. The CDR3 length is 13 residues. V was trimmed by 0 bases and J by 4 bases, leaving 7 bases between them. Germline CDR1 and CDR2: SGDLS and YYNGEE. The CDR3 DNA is TGTGCCAGCAGCGTAGCAAACAGAGAGACCCAGTACTTC. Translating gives CASSVANRETQYF.

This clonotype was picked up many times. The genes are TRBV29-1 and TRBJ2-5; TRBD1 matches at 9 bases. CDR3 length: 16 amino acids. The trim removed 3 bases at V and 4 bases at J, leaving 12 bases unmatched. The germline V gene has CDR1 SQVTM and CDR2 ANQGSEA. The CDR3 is CSVDGRDRAFGETQYF. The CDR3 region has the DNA TGCAGCGTTGATGGTCGGGACAGGGCCTTCGGAGAGACCCAGTACTTC.

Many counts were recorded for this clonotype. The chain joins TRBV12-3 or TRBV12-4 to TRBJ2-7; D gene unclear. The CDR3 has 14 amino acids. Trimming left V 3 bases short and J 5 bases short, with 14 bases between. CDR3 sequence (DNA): TGTGCCAGCAGTTTCAGCCTCAATTTAGACGAGCAGTACTTC. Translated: CASSFSLNLDEQYF.

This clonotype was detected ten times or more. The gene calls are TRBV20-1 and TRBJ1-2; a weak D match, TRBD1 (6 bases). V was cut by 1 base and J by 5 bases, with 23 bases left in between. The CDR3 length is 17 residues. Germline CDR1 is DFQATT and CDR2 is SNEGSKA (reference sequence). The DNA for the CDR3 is TGCAGTGCTAGAGGGACAGAGCCCTTCCTACTAACTTATGGCTACACCTTC. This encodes CSARGTEPFLLTYGYTF.

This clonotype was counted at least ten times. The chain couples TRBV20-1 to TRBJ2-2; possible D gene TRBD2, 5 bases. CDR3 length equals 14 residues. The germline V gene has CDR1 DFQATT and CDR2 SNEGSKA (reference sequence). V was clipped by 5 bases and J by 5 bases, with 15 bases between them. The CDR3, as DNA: TGCAGTGCTCCATTCCGGGAATTAACCGGGGAGCTGTTTTTT. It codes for CSAPFRELTGELFF.

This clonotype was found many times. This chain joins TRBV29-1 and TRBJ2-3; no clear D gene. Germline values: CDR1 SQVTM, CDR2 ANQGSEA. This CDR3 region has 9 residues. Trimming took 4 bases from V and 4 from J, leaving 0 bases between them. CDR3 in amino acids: CSVADTQYF. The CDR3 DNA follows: TGCAGCGTTGCAGATACGCAGTATTTT.

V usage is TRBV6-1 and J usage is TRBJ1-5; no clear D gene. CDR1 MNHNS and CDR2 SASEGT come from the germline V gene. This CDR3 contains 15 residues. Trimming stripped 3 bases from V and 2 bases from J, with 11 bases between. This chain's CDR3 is CASSDPRAGNQPQHF. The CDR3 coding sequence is TGTGCCAGCAGTGACCCCAGAGCGGGCAATCAGCCCCAGCATTTT.

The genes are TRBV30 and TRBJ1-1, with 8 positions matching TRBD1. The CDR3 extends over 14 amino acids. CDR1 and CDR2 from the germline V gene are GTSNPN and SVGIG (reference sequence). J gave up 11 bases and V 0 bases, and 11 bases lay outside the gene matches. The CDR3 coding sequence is TGTGCCTGGAGTGTACCGGAGACAGGGGTGTCGGCTTTCTTT. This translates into CAWSVPETGVSAFF.

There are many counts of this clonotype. The CDR3 sequence is CASSVEGRGKETQYF. The CDR3, as DNA: TGTGCCAGCAGCGTAGAAGGCAGGGGAAAAGAGACCCAGTACTTC. The V call is TRBV9, the J call TRBJ2-5; a possible D gene is TRBD1 (6 bases). V lost 0 bases, J lost 3 bases, and 12 bases lay in between. CDR3 length equals 15 residues. Germline-derived CDR1 and CDR2 are SGDLS and YYNGEE. The variable domain in full, completed from reference TRBV9 and TRBJ2-5, reads DSGVTQTPKHLITATGQRVTLRCSPRSGDLSVYWYQQSLDQGLQFLIQYYNGEERAKGNILERFSAQQFPDLHSELNLSSLELGDSALYFCASSVEGRGKETQYFGPGTRLLVL.

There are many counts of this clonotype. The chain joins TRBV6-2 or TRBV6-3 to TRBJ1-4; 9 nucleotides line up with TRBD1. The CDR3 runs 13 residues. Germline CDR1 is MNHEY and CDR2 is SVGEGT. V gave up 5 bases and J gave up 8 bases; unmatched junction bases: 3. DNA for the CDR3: TGTGCCAGCAGTCCACAGGGGGCGGAAAAACTGTTTTTT. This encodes CASSPQGAEKLFF.

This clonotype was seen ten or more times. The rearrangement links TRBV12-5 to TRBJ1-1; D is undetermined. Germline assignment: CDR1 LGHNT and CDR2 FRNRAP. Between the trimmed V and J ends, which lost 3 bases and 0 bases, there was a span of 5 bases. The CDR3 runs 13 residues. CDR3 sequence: CASGLNLNTEAFF. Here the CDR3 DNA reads TGTGCTAGTGGTTTAAACCTGAACACTGAAGCTTTCTTT.

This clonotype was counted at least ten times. The CDR3 protein is CASSLSGYSSGNTIYF. In DNA, the CDR3 is TGTGCCAGCAGCTTATCTGGTTATAGCTCTGGAAACACCATATATTTT. The V call is TRBV7-2, the J call TRBJ1-3; D gene unclear. From germline, CDR1 is SGHTA and CDR2 FQGNSA. This CDR3 has 16 residues. V was pared by 2 bases and J by 0 bases, with 11 bases between. The full variable domain, its missing parts supplied by reference TRBV7-2 and TRBJ1-3, is GAGVSQSPSNKVTEKGKDVELRCDPISGHTALYWYRQSLGQGLEFLIYFQGNSAPDKSGLPSDRFSAERTGGSVSTLTIQRTQQEDSAVYLCASSLSGYSSGNTIYFGEGSWLTVV.

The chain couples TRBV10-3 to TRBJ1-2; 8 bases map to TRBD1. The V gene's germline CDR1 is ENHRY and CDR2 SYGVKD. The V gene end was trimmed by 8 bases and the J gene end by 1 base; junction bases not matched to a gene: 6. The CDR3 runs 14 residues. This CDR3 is CAIFSGGGNYGYTF. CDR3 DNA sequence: TGTGCCATCTTTTCAGGGGGCGGTAACTATGGCTACACCTTC.

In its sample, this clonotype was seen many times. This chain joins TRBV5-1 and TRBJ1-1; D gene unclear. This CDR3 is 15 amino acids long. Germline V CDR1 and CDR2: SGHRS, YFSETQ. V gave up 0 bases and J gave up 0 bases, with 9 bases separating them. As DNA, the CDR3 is TGCGCCAGCAGCTTGGCTAACTGGATGAACACTGAAGCTTTCTTT. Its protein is CASSLANWMNTEAFF.

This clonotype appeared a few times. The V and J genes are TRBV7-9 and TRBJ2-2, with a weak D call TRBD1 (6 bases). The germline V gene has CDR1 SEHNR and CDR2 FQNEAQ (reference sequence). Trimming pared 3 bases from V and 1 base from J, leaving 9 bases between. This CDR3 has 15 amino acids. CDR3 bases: TGTGCCAGCAGCTTCCGGGACAAGAACACCGGGGAGCTGTTTTTT. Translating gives CASSFRDKNTGELFF.

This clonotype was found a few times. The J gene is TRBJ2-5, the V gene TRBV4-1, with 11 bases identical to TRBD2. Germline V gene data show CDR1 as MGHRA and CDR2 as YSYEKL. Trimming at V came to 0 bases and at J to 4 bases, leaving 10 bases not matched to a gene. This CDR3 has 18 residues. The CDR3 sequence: CASSQDEGLAGGVETQYF. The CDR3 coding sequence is TGCGCCAGCAGCCAAGATGAGGGGCTAGCGGGAGGAGTAGAGACCCAGTACTTC.

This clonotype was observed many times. The CDR3 loop is CASSQGPGRGNSPLHF. The CDR3 DNA follows: TGCGCCAGCAGCCAAGGCCCCGGCAGGGGAAACTCACCCCTCCACTTT. V gene TRBV4-3 combines with J gene TRBJ1-6; D perhaps matches TRBD1 (6 bases). Germline CDR1 LGHNA, CDR2 YSLEER. This CDR3 has 16 residues. Trimming left V 1 base short and J 10 bases short, with 17 bases between.